These 15 T cell receptor beta chains share one sample of origin, sequenced in a study of regulatory T cells in long-lasting Graves disease. Building of the TCR beta libraries involved iRepertoire HTBI primers and Arm-PCR of CDR3 regions. Each CDR3 protein is one row after TCRdb ran MiXCR on the multiplex PCR reads. The sample yields around 420,000 distinct CDR3 sequences, around 15% seen once. The time point is: newly diagnosed GD, antithyroid drugs for less than 3 months. From PBMCs, RNA was extracted and then used to make the TCR library. Sequencing was performed on peripheral blood mononuclear cells (PBMCs), taken at new diagnosis, from a patient treated with antithyroid drugs. All receptors come from a female donor with Graves disease.

This clonotype was detected a few times. This chain links TRBV5-1 with TRBJ2-3; possibly TRBD1 for D (5 bases). CDR1 and CDR2 (germline): SGHRS, YFSETQ. Deletions cut 4 bases from V and 2 bases from J, with 14 bases between. This CDR3 is 15 amino acids long. For the CDR3, the DNA is TGCGCCAGCAGCCCTACAGGACCAGCCACAGATACGCAGTATTTT. Protein product: CASSPTGPATDTQYF.

There are many counts of this clonotype. The rearrangement joins TRBV6-1 to TRBJ1-1; TRBD1 aligns across 7 bases. The germline V gene encodes CDR1 MNHNS and CDR2 SASEGT. The trim removed 5 bases at V and 11 bases at J, leaving 8 bases unmatched. The CDR3 runs 12 residues. The CDR3 reads CASSRGDSWAFF. The DNA of the CDR3 is TGTGCCAGCAGTCGCGGGGACAGTTGGGCTTTCTTT.

The V gene is TRBV20-1, the J gene TRBJ2-7; TRBD1 matches 7 bases. V was pared by 5 bases and J by 3 bases, with 13 bases of the junction left unmatched. The CDR3 runs to 15 residues. CDR1 and CDR2 (germline): DFQATT, SNEGSKA (reference sequence). The CDR3 DNA reads as TGCAGTGCTGGACTTGGACAGGTGCTACTCTACGAGCAGTACTTC. Residues: CSAGLGQVLLYEQYF.

This clonotype has ten or more counts. J is TRBJ1-1 and V is TRBV5-1; the match to TRBD1 covers 7 bases. Per germline, CDR1 SGHRS and CDR2 YFSETQ. The ends lost 4 bases at V and 6 bases at J; junction bases unmatched: 9. This CDR3 comprises 14 residues. CDR3 coding DNA: TGCGCCAGCAGCACCCTTTCAGGGGGGGCTGAAGCTTTCTTT. Its translation: CASSTLSGGAEAFF.

The chain carries TRBV7-3 and TRBJ2-1; tentative D call: TRBD2 (6 bases). V was trimmed by 3 bases and J by 10 bases, leaving 13 bases between them. This CDR3 comprises 13 residues. Germline V gives CDR1 SGHTA, CDR2 FQGTGA. DNA of the CDR3: TGTGCCAGCAGCTTCCTGGCGGGGCGCGAGCAGTTCTTC. Residues: CASSFLAGREQFF. Full variable domain (outside the CDR3, taken from reference TRBV7-3 and TRBJ2-1): GAGVSQTPSNKVTEKGKYVELRCDPISGHTALYWYRQSLGQGPEFLIYFQGTGAADDSGLPNDRFFAVRPEGSVSTLKIQRTERGDSAVYLCASSFLAGREQFFGPGTRLTVL.

This clonotype was observed many times. The J gene is TRBJ1-2, the V gene TRBV2, with D perhaps TRBD1 (5 bases). There are 13 residues in the CDR3. Germline values: CDR1 SNHLY, CDR2 FYNNEI. V lost 7 bases to trimming and J lost 3 bases, with 12 bases between them. In nucleotides, the CDR3 is TGTGCCAGCAACGAAGGGGCGGACTATGGCTACACCTTC. Translated, it gives CASNEGADYGYTF.

Concerning this clonotype itself: A much more abundant neighbour one base away suggests this may be a read error. V gene TRBV16 combines with J gene TRBJ2-2; perhaps TRBD2 as D (6 bases). The CDR3 loop spans 14 amino acids. The germline V gene encodes CDR1 KGHSY and CDR2 FQNENV. Between the trimmed V and J ends, which lost 4 bases and 6 bases, there was a span of 12 bases. The CDR3 DNA reads TGTGCCAGCAGCCGAAAGACTAGTCCCGGGGAGCTGTTTTTT. Translated, it gives CASSRKTSPGELFF.

The V gene is TRBV24-1, the J gene TRBJ1-2; no definite D call. Germline CDR1 reads KGHDR; CDR2 reads SFDVKD. The CDR3 runs to 13 residues. V shed 3 bases and J shed 3 bases, with 7 bases lying between them. The CDR3 spells CATSDTTDYGYTF. CDR3 DNA: TGTGCCACCAGTGATACGACCGACTATGGCTACACCTTC.

This clonotype has at least ten counts. This chain links TRBV9 with TRBJ1-2; no reliable D call. This CDR3 comprises 15 residues. Per the germline V gene, CDR1 is SGDLS and CDR2 is YYNGEE. V was shortened by 0 bases and J by 5 bases, with 14 bases between the two germline ends. As DNA, the CDR3 is TGTGCCAGCAGCGTAGCCCCGGCAGGACCTTATGGCTACACCTTC. This codes for CASSVAPAGPYGYTF.

There are many counts of this clonotype. The chain is built from TRBV6-1 and TRBJ2-5, with D possibly being TRBD1 or TRBD2 (6 bases each). This CDR3 is 15 amino acids long. Germline CDR1 reads MNHNS; CDR2 reads SASEGT. Trimming cost V 3 bases and J 5 bases, with 16 bases left between them. This CDR3 is CASSDGGKRGETQYF. DNA of the CDR3: TGTGCCAGCAGTGATGGGGGGAAGAGGGGGGAGACCCAGTACTTC.

This clonotype was seen ten or more times. The rearrangement links TRBV6-5 to TRBJ2-7; 11 bases fit TRBD2. The germline V gene encodes CDR1 MNHEY and CDR2 SVGAGI. V was pared by 4 bases and J by 1 base, with 6 bases of the junction left unmatched. This CDR3 is 16 amino acids long. The CDR3 sequence is CASSSPRLAGSYEQYF. In DNA form, the CDR3 reads TGTGCCAGCAGTTCCCCGAGACTAGCGGGATCCTACGAGCAGTACTTC.

This clonotype occurred many times. The V call is TRBV3-1, the J call TRBJ2-5; D is ambiguous. CDR1 is LGHDT and CDR2 is YNNKEL in the germline V gene (reference sequence). V was trimmed by 4 bases and J by 4 bases, leaving 10 bases between them. This CDR3 spans 13 amino acids. This chain's CDR3 is CASSRNELETQYF. The CDR3 DNA reads TGTGCCAGCAGCCGAAATGAATTAGAGACCCAGTACTTC.

This clonotype was picked up many times. J is TRBJ1-1 and V is TRBV30; a weak D match, TRBD1 (5 bases). V gave up 4 bases and J gave up 5 bases, with 17 bases separating them. Germline CDR1 GTSNPN, CDR2 SVGIG (reference sequence). The CDR3 is 14 residues long. CDR3 protein: CAWTIGPGRTEAFF. CDR3 DNA: TGTGCCTGGACCATAGGCCCAGGGCGTACTGAAGCTTTCTTT.

For this clonotype: A far larger clone lies a single base away; this is likely a read error. Here the CDR3 DNA reads TGTGCCAGCAGTCCTTTAGCGGGAACTAGTGGTGAGCAGTTCTTC. Its protein is CASSPLAGTSGEQFF. The chain joins TRBV2 to TRBJ2-1; the match to TRBD2 covers 8 bases. Unmatched junction bases numbered 12, after V lost 5 bases and J lost 9 bases. The CDR3 totals 15 residues. Germline values: CDR1 SNHLY, CDR2 FYNNEI.

This clonotype was observed a handful of times. The J gene is TRBJ1-3, the V gene TRBV20-1; no clear D. CDR3 length equals 12 residues. Trimming shortened V by 3 bases and J by 8 bases, and 11 bases separated the two germline ends. The V gene's germline CDR1 is DFQATT and CDR2 SNEGSKA (reference sequence). The CDR3 region has the DNA TGCAGTGCTAGTCCCCACGCAGACACCATATATTTT. Protein sequence: CSASPHADTIYF.